The clone carrying this T cell receptor beta chain was detected only a few times. These data come from a study of T cell changes during pregnancy in multiple sclerosis. Libraries were prepared by immunoSEQ multiplex PCR; TCRdb keeps only in-frame clonotypes and omits some of them. This table holds roughly 65,000 clones, under 95% found once. This CDR3 spans 11 amino acids. The ends were cut back, 5 bases at V and 7 bases at J, with 9 bases in the middle. From germline, CDR1 is SEHNR and CDR2 FQNEAQ (reference sequence). The receptor was derived from a female donor in good health, enrolled as a control in a pregnancy study. The sequencing used peripheral blood, collected in the third trimester of pregnancy. This chain joins TRBV7-9 and TRBJ2-7; the D is unclear. In DNA form, the CDR3 reads TGTGCCAGCAGCGTTACGGAGGAGCAGTACTTC. The encoded protein is CASSVTEEQYF.